The T cell receptor beta chain under discussion was sequenced for a study of siplizumab effects on memory and regulatory T cells. Regarding the study as a whole: In controls, 26.9% of mappable alloreactive CD4+ clones were Treg-derived on average, versus about 75% with siplizumab. No assignable naive or memory phenotype existed for roughly 80-97% of proliferating CD4+ or CD8+ clones.

Sequencing was performed with immunoSEQ multiplex PCR; in TCRdb, only in-frame clones are kept and a portion is missing. The repertoire holds 70,000 to 90,000 clones, with around 89% as singletons. This CDR3 is 14 amino acids long. CDR1 MNHNY and CDR2 SVGAGI come from the germline V gene (reference sequence). V was trimmed by 0 bases and J by 5 bases, leaving 8 bases between them. As to this clone: The antigen remains undetermined.

The sequence came from a human donor in good health. The genes are TRBV6-6 and TRBJ2-1; D gene uncertain. The sample was CD4+ T cells sorted from blood. CDR3 nucleotides: TGTGCCAGCAGTTACTCGGCCCCGCACAATGAGCAGTTCTTC. It is translated as CASSYSAPHNEQFF.